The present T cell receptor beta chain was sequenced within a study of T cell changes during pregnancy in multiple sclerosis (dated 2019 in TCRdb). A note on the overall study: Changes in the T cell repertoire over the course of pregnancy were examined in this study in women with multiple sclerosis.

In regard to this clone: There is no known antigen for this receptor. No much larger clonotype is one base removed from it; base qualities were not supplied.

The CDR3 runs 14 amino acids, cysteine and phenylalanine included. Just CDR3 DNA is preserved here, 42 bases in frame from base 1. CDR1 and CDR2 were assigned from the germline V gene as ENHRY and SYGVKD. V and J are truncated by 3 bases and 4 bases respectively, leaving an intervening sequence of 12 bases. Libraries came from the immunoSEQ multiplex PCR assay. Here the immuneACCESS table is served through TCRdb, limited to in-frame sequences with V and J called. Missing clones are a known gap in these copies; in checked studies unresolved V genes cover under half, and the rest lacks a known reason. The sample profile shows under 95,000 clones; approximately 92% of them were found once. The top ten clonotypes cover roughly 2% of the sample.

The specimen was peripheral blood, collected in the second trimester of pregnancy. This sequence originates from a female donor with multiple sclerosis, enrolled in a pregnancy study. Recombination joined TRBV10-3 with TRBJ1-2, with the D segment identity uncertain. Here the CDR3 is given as CAISESREVYGYTF. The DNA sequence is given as TGTGCCATCAGTGAATCAAGGGAGGTCTATGGCTACACCTTC.